This paragraph reports one T cell receptor (beta chain). This clonotype was found many times. The specificity of this receptor is unknown. The junction shows a germline mismatch at one end, possibly a read error. Data came from an Illumina NovaSeq 6000. Using 5'RACE with constant-segment primers, TCRalpha and TCRbeta cDNA libraries were constructed, with sample barcodes and unique molecular identifiers added in the process. Trizol reagent was used to extract RNA from every sample. Amplification of the libraries took two PCR steps, and the second step added a second sample barcode plus Illumina TruSeq adapters. Sequencing of libraries was performed on an Illumina NovaSeq with 2 x 150 bp paired-end reads. The authors processed their data as follows. With migec v1.2.7, reads were demultiplexed and then collapsed into UMI-guided consensus sequences. Using mixcr v2.1.11, the UMI consensuses were aligned to TRA and TRB V and J templates and assembled into clonotypes. A clonotype was counted as expanded or contracted only if both edgeR and NoisET called the change significant, with noise models trained on biological replicates. For edgeR calls, a false discovery rate-adjusted p below 0.01 and a log2 fold-change threshold of 1 were applied. As an exploratory analysis of dynamics, max-normalized trajectories of the 1000 most abundant clonotypes were examined with PCA combined with hierarchical clustering. Each responding clone was given a CD4 or CD8 phenotype based on the CD4+ and CD8+ repertoires, which had been sequenced separately. TCRdb applied fastp at Q25 and MiXCR to the public reads, then kept only in-frame beta chains. CDR3 protein sequences are deduplicated, and each keeps its most common genes and DNA. The V and J calls come from TCRdb's annotation, not from the publication. For this sample there are some 40,000 distinct CDR3 sequences; 8% to 10% appear just once. Together, the top ten hold about 11% of the sample.

Ficoll-Paque density gradient centrifugation was the method used to isolate PBMCs. From its cysteine to its phenylalanine, the CDR3 spans 13 amino acids. CDR3 DNA only is kept here, 39 bases in frame from base 1. Based on the germline V gene (reference sequence), the CDR1 and CDR2 sequences are PRHDT and FYEKMQ. This specimen belongs to a study of T-cell memory formation after mild COVID-19 (dated by TCRdb to the early 2020s). For context, the study as a whole: TCR sequence clusters from the two donors were found to be largely donor specific. T-cell clones expanding and contracting after mild COVID-19 in a couple of donors were tracked by longitudinal TCRalpha and TCRbeta repertoire sequencing. Two young, previously healthy adult volunteers, one female and one male, were included in the cohort.

Points the paper makes about the study in general: Balanced CD4/CD8 phenotypes were observed for clones contracting from day 15 to 85, whereas a bias towards CD4+ was observed for a second wave of clones expanding from day 15 to 37. Contracting CD4+ clones were found mainly in CM and EM memory subsets, while CD8+ clones were enriched in EMRA. The second-wave clones that peaked on day 37 were not confirmed to be SARS-CoV-2 specific. Only a couple of mild cases were covered in the study, and larger cohorts including severe cases with pre-infection samples were considered necessary. Some responding clones were found in pre-infection memory, which suggests that pre-existing cross-reactive memory T cells took part in the SARS-CoV-2 response.

This TCR was sampled from an adult woman who had mild COVID-19 (a few samples of this study predate the infection). The sample titles of this study are shuffled in the database, so cell type and time point are left out; the donor was told from shared clones. The chain couples TRBV13 to TRBJ2-7, with no confident D gene call. Sequencing input: PBMCs or a T cell subset sorted from them (not recorded which). The encoded CDR3 is CASSPVGRPPPHF. The DNA sequence is given as TGTGCCAGCAGCCCAGTTGGGCGGCCACCCCCACACTTC.